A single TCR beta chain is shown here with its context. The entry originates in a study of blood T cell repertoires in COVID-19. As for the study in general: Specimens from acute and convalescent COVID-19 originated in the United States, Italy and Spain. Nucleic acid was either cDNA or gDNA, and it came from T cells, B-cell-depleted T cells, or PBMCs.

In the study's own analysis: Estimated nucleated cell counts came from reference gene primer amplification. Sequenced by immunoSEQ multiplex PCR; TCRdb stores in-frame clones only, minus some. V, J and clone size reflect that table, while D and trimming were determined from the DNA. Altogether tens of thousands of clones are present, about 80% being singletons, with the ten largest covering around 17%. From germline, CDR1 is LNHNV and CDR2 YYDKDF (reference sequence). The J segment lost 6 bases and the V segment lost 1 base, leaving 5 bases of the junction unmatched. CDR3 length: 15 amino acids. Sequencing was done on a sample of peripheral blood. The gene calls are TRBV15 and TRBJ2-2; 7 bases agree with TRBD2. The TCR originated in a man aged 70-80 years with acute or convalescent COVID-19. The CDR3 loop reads CATSRGRGTPGELFF. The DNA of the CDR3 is TGTGCCACCAGCAGAGGGCGGGGGACCCCCGGGGAGCTGTTTTTT.